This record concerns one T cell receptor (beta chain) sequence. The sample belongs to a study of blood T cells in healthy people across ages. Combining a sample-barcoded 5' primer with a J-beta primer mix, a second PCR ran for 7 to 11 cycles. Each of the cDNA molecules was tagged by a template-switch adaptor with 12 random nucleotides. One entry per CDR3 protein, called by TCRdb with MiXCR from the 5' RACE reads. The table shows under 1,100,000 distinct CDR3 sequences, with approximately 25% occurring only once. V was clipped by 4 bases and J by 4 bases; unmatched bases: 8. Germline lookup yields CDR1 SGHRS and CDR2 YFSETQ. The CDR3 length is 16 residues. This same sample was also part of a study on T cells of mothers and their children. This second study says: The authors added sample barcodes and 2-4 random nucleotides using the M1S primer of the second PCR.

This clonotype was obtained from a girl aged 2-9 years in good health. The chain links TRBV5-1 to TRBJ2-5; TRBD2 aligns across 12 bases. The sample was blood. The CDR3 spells CASSPSTSGSSETQYF. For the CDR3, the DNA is TGCGCCAGCAGCCCATCGACTAGCGGGAGTTCAGAGACCCAGTACTTC. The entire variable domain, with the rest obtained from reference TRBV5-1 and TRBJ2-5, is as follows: KAGVTQTPRYLIKTRGQQVTLSCSPISGHRSVSWYQQTPGQGLQFLFEYFSETQRNKGNFPGRFSGRQFSNSRSEMNVSTLELGDSALYLCASSPSTSGSSETQYFGPGTRLLVL.